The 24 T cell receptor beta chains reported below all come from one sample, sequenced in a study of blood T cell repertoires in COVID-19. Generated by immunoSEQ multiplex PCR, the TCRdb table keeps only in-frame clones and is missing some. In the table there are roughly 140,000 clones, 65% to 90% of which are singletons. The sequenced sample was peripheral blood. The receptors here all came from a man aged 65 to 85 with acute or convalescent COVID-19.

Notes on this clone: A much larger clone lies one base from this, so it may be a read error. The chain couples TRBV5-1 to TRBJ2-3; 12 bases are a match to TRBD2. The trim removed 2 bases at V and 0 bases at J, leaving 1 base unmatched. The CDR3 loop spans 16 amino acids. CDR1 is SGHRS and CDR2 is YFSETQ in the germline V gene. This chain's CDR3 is CASSFGTSGSTDTQYF. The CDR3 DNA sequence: TGCGCCAGCAGCTTCGGGACTAGCGGGAGCACAGATACGCAGTATTTT.

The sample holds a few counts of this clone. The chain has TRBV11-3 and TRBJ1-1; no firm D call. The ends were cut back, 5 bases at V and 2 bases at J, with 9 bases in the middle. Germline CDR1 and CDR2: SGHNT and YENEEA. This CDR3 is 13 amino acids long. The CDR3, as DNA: TGTGCCAGCAGCCGGGGAGGCAACACTGAAGCTTTCTTT. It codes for CASSRGGNTEAFF.

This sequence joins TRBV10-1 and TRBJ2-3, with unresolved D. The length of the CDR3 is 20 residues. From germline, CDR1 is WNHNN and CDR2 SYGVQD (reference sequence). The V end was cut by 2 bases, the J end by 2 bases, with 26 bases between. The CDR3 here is CASSEPPPSEVRKNTDTQYF. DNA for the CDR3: TGCGCCAGCAGTGAGCCCCCCCCGTCCGAGGTGCGGAAGAACACAGATACGCAGTATTTT.

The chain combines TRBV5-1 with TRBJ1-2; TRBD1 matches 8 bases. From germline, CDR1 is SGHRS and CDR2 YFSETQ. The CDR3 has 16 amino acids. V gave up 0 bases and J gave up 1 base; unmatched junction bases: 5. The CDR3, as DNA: TGCGCCAGCAGCTTGGGACAGGGGAAAAATAACTATGGCTACACCTTC. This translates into CASSLGQGKNNYGYTF.

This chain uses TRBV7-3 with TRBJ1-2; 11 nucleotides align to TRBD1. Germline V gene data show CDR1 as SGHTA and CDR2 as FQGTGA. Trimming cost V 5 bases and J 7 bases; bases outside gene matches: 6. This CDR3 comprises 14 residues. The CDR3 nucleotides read TGTGCCAGCAGCCCCGGGACAGGGGGATTTGGCTACACCTTC. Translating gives CASSPGTGGFGYTF.

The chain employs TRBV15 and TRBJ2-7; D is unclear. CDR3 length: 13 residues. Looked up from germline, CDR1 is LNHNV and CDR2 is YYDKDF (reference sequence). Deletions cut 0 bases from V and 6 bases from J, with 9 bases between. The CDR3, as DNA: TGTGCCACCAGCAGAGAGGTCAGTGGCGAGCAGTACTTC. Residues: CATSREVSGEQYF.

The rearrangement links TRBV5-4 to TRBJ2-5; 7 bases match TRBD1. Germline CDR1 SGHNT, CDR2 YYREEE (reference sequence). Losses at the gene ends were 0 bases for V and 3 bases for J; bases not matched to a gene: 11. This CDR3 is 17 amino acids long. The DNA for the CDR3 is TGTGCCAGCAGCTTGGGAATCGGGACAGTGGCAAAAGAGACCCAGTACTTC. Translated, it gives CASSLGIGTVAKETQYF.

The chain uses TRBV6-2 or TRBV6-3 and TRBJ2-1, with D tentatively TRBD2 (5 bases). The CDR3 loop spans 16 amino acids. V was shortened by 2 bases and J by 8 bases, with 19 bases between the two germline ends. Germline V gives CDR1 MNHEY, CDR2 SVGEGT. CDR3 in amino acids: CASSYEAGRGNDEQFF. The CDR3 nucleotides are TGTGCCAGCAGTTACGAGGCCGGCCGGGGAAACGATGAGCAGTTCTTC.

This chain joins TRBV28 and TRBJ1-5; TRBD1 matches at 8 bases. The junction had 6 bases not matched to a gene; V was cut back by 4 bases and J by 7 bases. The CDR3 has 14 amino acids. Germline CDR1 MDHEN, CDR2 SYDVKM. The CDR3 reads CASSSWTGRQPQHF. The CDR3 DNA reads TGTGCCAGCAGTTCCTGGACAGGGAGGCAGCCCCAGCATTTT.

CDR3: CASSYGGQGQETQYF. The CDR3 nucleotides are TGTGCCAGCAGTTACGGGGGACAGGGCCAAGAGACCCAGTACTTC. The chain employs TRBV6-2 or TRBV6-3 and TRBJ2-5; TRBD1 matches 9 bases. This CDR3 has 15 amino acids. Germline V gene data show CDR1 as MNHEY and CDR2 as SVGEGT. J was trimmed by 1 base and V by 2 bases; bases with no gene match: 2.

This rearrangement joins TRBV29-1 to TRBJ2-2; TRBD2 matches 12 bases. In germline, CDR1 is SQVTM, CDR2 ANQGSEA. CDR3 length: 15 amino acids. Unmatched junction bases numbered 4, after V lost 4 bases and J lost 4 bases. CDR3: CSVGTSGKGTGELFF. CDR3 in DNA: TGCAGCGTTGGGACTAGCGGGAAAGGCACCGGGGAGCTGTTTTTT.

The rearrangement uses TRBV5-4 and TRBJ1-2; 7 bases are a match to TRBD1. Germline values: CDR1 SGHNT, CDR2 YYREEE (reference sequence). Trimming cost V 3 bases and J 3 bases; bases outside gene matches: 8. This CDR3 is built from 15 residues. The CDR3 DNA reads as TGTGCCAGCAGCTCGGGGGCAGGGGGAGACTATGGCTACACCTTC. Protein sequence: CASSSGAGGDYGYTF.

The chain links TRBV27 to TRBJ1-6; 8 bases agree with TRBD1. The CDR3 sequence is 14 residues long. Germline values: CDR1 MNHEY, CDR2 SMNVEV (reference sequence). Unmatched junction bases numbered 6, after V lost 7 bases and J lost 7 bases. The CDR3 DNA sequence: TGTGCCAGCACCTGGACAGGGAAGAATTCACCCCTCCACTTT. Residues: CASTWTGKNSPLHF.

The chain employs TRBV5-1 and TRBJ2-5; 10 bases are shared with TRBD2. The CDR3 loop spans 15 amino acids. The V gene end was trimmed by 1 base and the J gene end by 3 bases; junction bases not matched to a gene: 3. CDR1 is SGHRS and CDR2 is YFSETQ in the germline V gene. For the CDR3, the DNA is TGCGCCAGCAGCTTGAGGCTAGCGGGAGAAGAGACCCAGTACTTC. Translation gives CASSLRLAGEETQYF.

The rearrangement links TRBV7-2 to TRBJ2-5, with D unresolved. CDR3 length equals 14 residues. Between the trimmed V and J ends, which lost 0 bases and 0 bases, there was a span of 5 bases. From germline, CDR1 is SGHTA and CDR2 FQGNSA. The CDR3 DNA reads TGTGCCAGCAGCTTAGCGCGGTACCAAGAGACCCAGTACTTC. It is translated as CASSLARYQETQYF.

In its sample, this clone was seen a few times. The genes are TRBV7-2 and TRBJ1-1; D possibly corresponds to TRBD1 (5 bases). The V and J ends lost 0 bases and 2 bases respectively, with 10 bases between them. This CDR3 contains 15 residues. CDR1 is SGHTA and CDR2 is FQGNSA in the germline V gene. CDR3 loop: CASSLAWRGNTEAFF. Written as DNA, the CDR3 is TGTGCCAGCAGCTTAGCCTGGAGGGGCAACACTGAAGCTTTCTTT.

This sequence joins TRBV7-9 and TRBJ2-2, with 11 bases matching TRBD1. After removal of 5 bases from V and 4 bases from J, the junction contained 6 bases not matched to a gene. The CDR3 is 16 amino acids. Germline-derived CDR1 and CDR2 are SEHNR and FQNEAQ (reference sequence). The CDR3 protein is CASSKAGTGGTGELFF. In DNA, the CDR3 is TGTGCCAGCAGCAAAGCCGGGACAGGGGGCACCGGGGAGCTGTTTTTT.

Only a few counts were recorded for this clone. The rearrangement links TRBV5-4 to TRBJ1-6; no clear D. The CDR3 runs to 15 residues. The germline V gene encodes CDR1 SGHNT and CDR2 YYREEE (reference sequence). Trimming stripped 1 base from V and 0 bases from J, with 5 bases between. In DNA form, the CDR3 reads TGTGCCAGCAGCTTGTCTAGCTCCTATAATTCACCCCTCCACTTT. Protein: CASSLSSSYNSPLHF.

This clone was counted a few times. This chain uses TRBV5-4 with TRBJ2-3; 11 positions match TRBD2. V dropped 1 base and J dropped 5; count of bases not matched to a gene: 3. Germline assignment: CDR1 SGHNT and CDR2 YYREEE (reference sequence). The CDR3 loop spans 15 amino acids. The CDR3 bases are TGTGCCAGCAGCTTGACTAGCGGGAGAATAGATACGCAGTATTTT. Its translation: CASSLTSGRIDTQYF.

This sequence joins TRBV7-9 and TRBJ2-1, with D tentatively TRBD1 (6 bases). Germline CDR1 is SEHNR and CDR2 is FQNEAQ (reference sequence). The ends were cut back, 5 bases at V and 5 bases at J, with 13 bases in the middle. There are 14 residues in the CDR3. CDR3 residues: CASSTLTGHNEQFF. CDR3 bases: TGTGCCAGCAGCACCCTGACAGGACACAATGAGCAGTTCTTC. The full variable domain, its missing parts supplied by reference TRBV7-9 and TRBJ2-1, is DTGVSQNPRHKITKRGQNVTFRCDPISEHNRLYWYRQTLGQGPEFLTYFQNEAQLEKSRLLSDRFSAERPKGSFSTLEIQRTEQGDSAMYLCASSTLTGHNEQFFGPGTRLTVL.

The CDR3 bases are TGTGCCAGCAGTTTGCCCCGGACAGGTCCCACTGAAGCTTTCTTT. The encoded protein is CASSLPRTGPTEAFF. The rearrangement uses TRBV28 and TRBJ1-1; TRBD1 aligns across 7 bases. This CDR3 contains 15 residues. Germline loops: CDR1 MDHEN, CDR2 SYDVKM. Losses at the gene ends were 3 bases for V and 4 bases for J; bases not matched to a gene: 8.

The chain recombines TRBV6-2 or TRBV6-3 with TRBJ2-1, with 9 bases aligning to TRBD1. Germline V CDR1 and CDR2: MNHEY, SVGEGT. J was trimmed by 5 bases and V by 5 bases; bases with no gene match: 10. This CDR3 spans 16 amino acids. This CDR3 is CASSNPGQGLDNEQFF. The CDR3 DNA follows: TGTGCCAGCAGTAACCCGGGACAGGGTCTCGACAATGAGCAGTTCTTC.

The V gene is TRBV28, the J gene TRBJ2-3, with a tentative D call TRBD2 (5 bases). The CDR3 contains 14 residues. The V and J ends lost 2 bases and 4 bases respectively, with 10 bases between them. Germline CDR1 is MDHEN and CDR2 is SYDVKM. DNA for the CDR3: TGTGCCAGCAGTTTAGGGCAGAGGGCAGATACGCAGTATTTT. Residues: CASSLGQRADTQYF.

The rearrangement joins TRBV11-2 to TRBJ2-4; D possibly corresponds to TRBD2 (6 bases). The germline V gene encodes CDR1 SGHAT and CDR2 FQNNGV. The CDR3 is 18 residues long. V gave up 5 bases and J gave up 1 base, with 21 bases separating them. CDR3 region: CASSQRPDGSMAKNIQYF. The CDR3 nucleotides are TGTGCCAGCAGCCAAAGGCCGGACGGGAGTATGGCCAAAAACATTCAGTACTTC.